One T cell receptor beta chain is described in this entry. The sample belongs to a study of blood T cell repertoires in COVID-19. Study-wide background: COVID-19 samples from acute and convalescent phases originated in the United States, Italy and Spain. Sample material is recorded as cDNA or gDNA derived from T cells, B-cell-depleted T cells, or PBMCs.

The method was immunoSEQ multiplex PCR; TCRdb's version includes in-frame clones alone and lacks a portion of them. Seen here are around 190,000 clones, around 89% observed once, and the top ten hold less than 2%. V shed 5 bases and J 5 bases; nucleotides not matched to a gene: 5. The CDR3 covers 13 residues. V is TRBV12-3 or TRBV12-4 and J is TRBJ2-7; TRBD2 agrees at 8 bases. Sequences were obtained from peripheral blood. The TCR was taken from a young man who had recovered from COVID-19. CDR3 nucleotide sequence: TGTGCCAGCAGTCCGGCGGGAGGCCACGAGCAGTACTTC. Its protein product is CASSPAGGHEQYF.